These T cell receptor beta chains were read from a single sample in a study of cytomegalovirus exposure and HLA in healthy donors. Assay: immunoSEQ multiplex PCR; the TCRdb copy retains only in-frame clones and omits some. Of a few hundred thousand clones detected, 75% to 95% appear once; the ten largest clones hold 1% to 1.2%. The sample consisted of PBMCs. These TCRs come from a young woman in good health and CMV-seronegative. Each CDR3 is given with its conserved first and last residue. A D gene is named only where the DNA matches it firmly. Clone size appears in some rows only: once, few, many, or a class for an expanded clone.

D,V,size,J,CDR3,DNA
NA,TRBV2,NA,TRBJ1-5,CASRSGNQPQHF,TGTGCCAGCAGGAGCGGCAATCAGCCCCAGCATTTT
NA,TRBV5-1,NA,TRBJ1-1,CASSLGENTEAFF,TGCGCCAGCAGCTTGGGCGAGAACACTGAAGCTTTCTTT
TRBD2,TRBV19,NA,TRBJ2-6,CASSMSGMSGANVLTF,TGTGCCAGTAGTATGAGCGGGATGAGTGGGGCCAACGTCCTGACTTTC
TRBD1,TRBV5-4,NA,TRBJ1-2,CASSLGRNDRDYTF,TGTGCCAGCAGCTTGGGCCGAAATGACAGGGACTACACCTTC
NA,TRBV27,NA,TRBJ1-4,CASSFGHTNEKLFF,TGTGCCAGCAGTTTTGGACACACTAATGAAAAACTGTTTTTT
TRBD1,TRBV19,NA,TRBJ2-1,CASRGQGEYNEQFF,TGTGCCAGTAGGGGACAGGGGGAATACAATGAGCAGTTCTTC
TRBD1,TRBV4-2,NA,TRBJ2-7,CASSQALPGQEPYEQYF,TGTGCCAGCAGCCAGGCACTCCCGGGACAGGAGCCCTACGAGCAGTACTTC
TRBD2,TRBV27,NA,TRBJ2-1,CASSLWGGDNEQFF,TGTGCCAGCAGTTTATGGGGGGGAGACAATGAGCAGTTCTTC
NA,TRBV6-6,NA,TRBJ1-5,CASILSGGYSNQPQHF,TGTGCCAGCATCCTCAGTGGAGGGTATAGCAATCAGCCCCAGCATTTT
TRBD2,TRBV5-4,once,TRBJ2-3,CASSLMGSSGRAQDTQYF,TGTGCCAGCAGCTTGATGGGATCTAGCGGGAGGGCCCAAGATACGCAGTATTTT
NA,TRBV2,NA,TRBJ2-1,CASTESSFWDEQFF,TGTGCCAGCACTGAGTCTAGCTTCTGGGATGAGCAGTTCTTC
NA,TRBV4-1,NA,TRBJ2-7,CASSPQATGVPYEQYF,TGCGCCAGCAGCCCACAGGCGACAGGTGTACCATACGAGCAGTACTTC
TRBD1,TRBV6-1,once,TRBJ1-5,CASSSDRVNQPQHF,TGTGCCAGCAGTAGCGACAGGGTAAATCAGCCCCAGCATTTT
NA,TRBV9,NA,TRBJ2-7,CASSVGERYYEQYF,TGTGCCAGCAGCGTAGGGGAGCGGTACTACGAGCAGTACTTC
NA,TRBV11-3,NA,TRBJ2-7,CASSFGSWSEQYF,TGTGCCAGCAGCTTTGGTAGCTGGTCCGAGCAGTACTTC
NA,TRBV7-9,NA,TRBJ1-1,CASSPGTEAFF,TGTGCCAGCAGCCCCGGGACTGAAGCTTTCTTT
NA,TRBV7-9,NA,TRBJ1-1,CASSLEGAEAFF,TGTGCCAGCAGCTTAGAGGGAGCTGAAGCTTTCTTT
NA,TRBV6-6,NA,TRBJ1-5,CASGREGGQPQHF,TGTGCCAGCGGACGGGAGGGGGGACAGCCCCAGCATTTT
TRBD1,TRBV5-1,NA,TRBJ2-1,CASSTETGNEQFF,TGCGCCAGCAGCACAGAGACAGGGAATGAGCAGTTCTTC
TRBD1,TRBV6-1,NA,TRBJ1-1,CASSGHKGASETEAFF,TGTGCCAGCAGTGGGCACAAGGGGGCGTCGGAGACTGAAGCTTTCTTT
NA,TRBV28,once,TRBJ1-2,CASSLTGIRGYGYTF,TGTGCCAGCAGCTTAACAGGGATTCGCGGCTATGGCTACACCTTC
TRBD1,TRBV9,NA,TRBJ2-7,CASSVEMGQGASEQYF,TGTGCCAGCAGCGTAGAAATGGGACAGGGGGCGTCCGAGCAGTACTTC
NA,TRBV6-5,NA,TRBJ2-1,CATLGAGSSYNEQFF,TGTGCCACCTTGGGAGCCGGGAGCTCCTACAATGAGCAGTTCTTC
NA,TRBV6-4,NA,TRBJ1-2,CASSDRPGIGYTF,TGTGCCAGCAGTGACCGGCCAGGGATTGGCTACACCTTC
TRBD2,TRBV7-2,NA,TRBJ2-7,CASSFRLASHEQYF,TGTGCCAGCAGCTTTCGACTAGCGTCTCACGAGCAGTACTTC